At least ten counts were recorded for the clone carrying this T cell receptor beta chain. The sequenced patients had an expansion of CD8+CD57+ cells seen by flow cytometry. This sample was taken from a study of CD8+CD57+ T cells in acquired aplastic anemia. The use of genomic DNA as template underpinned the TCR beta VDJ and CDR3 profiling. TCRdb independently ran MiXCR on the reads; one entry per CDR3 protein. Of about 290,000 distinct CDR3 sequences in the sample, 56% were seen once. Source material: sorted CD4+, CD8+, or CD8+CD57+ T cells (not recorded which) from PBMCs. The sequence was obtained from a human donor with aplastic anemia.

The chain's CDR3 is CASSHRGQETQYF. CDR3 DNA sequence: TGTGCCAGCAGTCACAGGGGTCAAGAGACCCAGTACTTC. This chain links TRBV12-3 or TRBV12-4 with TRBJ2-5; 7 nucleotides agree with TRBD1. There are 13 residues in the CDR3. The junction had 2 bases not matched to a gene; V was cut back by 5 bases and J by 2 bases.